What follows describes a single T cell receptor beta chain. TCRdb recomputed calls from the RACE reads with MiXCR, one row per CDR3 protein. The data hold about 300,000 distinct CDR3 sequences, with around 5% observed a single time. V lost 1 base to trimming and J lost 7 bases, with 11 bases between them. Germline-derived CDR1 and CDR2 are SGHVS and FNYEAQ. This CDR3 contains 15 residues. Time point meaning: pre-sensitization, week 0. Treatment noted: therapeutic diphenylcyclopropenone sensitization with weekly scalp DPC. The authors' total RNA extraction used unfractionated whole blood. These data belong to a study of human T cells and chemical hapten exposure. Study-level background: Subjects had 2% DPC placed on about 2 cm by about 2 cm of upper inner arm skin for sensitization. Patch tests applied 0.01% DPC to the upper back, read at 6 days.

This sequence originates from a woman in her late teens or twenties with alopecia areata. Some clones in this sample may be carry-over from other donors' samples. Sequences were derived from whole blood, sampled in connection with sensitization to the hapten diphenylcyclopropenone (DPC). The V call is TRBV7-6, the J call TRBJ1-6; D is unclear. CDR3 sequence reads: CASSLVGVGNSPLHF. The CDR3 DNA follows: TGTGCCAGCAGCTTAGTCGGGGTAGGGAATTCACCCCTCCACTTT.